This entry lists 4 T cell receptor beta chains sequenced from one sample in a study of cytomegalovirus exposure and HLA in healthy donors. Primers for the PCR totalled 60 Vbeta and 13 Jbeta. Measured with immunoSEQ multiplex PCR; TCRdb has only the in-frame clones, and not every one. The sample lists roughly 190,000 clones, around 75% occurring once. The sequenced sample was PBMCs. These receptor sequences come from a female donor in good health and CMV-seronegative.

This sequence joins TRBV7-9 and TRBJ1-3, with 8 bases matching TRBD1. Germline V lookup: CDR1 SEHNR, CDR2 FQNEAQ (reference sequence). V lost 5 bases, J lost 0 bases, and 6 bases stayed unmatched. This CDR3 spans 16 amino acids. CDR3 residues: CASSPRDRISGNTIYF. In DNA form, the CDR3 reads TGTGCCAGCAGCCCCCGGGACAGGATCTCTGGAAACACCATATATTTT.

This rearrangement joins TRBV6-5 to TRBJ1-6, with D perhaps matching TRBD1 (6 bases). V shed 0 bases and J shed 10 bases, with 13 bases lying between them. The V gene's germline CDR1 is MNHEY and CDR2 SVGAGI. This CDR3 has 15 amino acids. Written as DNA, the CDR3 is TGTGCCAGCAGTTACTCGATCAGGGGAGAATCACCCCTCCACTTT. Protein: CASSYSIRGESPLHF.

The chain joins TRBV9 to TRBJ2-2; a weak D match, TRBD1 (5 bases). CDR1 and CDR2 (germline): SGDLS, YYNGEE. The CDR3 is 16 residues long. V was pared by 4 bases and J by 0 bases, with 13 bases between. The CDR3 nucleotides read TGTGCCAGCAGCCTAGATCAGGGCACGAACACCGGGGAGCTGTTTTTT. This translates into CASSLDQGTNTGELFF.

This clone has more than one count but fewer than ten. The chain links TRBV11-2 to TRBJ1-6, with TRBD1 matching 7 bases. The CDR3 has 17 amino acids. From germline, CDR1 is SGHAT and CDR2 FQNNGV. The trim removed 2 bases at V and 8 bases at J, leaving 12 bases unmatched. The CDR3 loop is CASSLRSAKGADSPLHF. CDR3 coding DNA: TGTGCCAGCAGCTTAAGATCCGCAAAGGGGGCCGATTCACCCCTCCACTTT. The entire variable domain, with the rest obtained from reference TRBV11-2 and TRBJ1-6, is as follows: EAGVAQSPRYKIIEKRQSVAFWCNPISGHATLYWYQQILGQGPKLLIQFQNNGVVDDSQLPKDRFSAERLKGVDSTLKIQPAKLEDSAVYLCASSLRSAKGADSPLHFGNGTRLTVT.